This T cell receptor (beta chain) was found in a study of cytomegalovirus exposure and HLA in healthy donors. General observations from the study: Beyond CMV serostatus, there was no information to go on about immune exposure.

Worth noting for this clone: Its antigen is unknown. Mismatch with germline at one junction end may stem from a read error.

Germline assignment: CDR1 MNHEY and CDR2 SVGAGI. CDR3 length: 14 residues. Vbeta (60) and Jbeta (13) primers were used in the PCR. Sequencing used immunoSEQ multiplex PCR; TCRdb keeps in-frame clones, though not all of them. The sample has under 150,000 clones; roughly three quarters are singletons. The V call is TRBV6-5, the J call TRBJ2-4; weak D call: TRBD1 (6 bases). This clonotype was obtained from a woman between 40 and 55 years old in good health and CMV-seronegative. The sequencing input was PBMCs. The CDR3 DNA reads as TGTGCCAGCAGTCGGAGTAGGACAGTAAACAGTCAGTACTTC. This encodes CASSRSRTVNSQYF.